This TCR beta chain appears in the sequencing data of a study of brain metastases from non-small cell lung cancer (dated by TCRdb to the late 2010s). Context from the whole study: The study profiled the immune microenvironment of paired resected primary tumors and brain metastases from non-small-cell lung cancer patients.

The cohort was made up of some 40 patients with surgically resected non-small-cell lung cancer, each of whom had both a primary tumor specimen and a brain metastasis specimen. The tumor specimens consisted of archival formalin-fixed, paraffin-embedded tissues. Details on this clone: It has no known antigen specificity. One base away there is no much larger clone; base qualities are not given.

The library was made by the immunoSEQ multiplex PCR assay. Alongside a 770-gene immune expression panel, the team sequenced the T-cell receptor beta chain repertoire. The table comes from immuneACCESS by way of TCRdb, which keeps in-frame sequences with V and J called. Part of the clones is missing from these tables; in studies checked, under half for an unresolved V gene and the rest for unknown reasons. For this sample the table gives 15,000 or so clones, of which approximately 83% were detected only once. The top ten clones comprise more than 7.5% of the sample. Cut back by 3 bases and 5 bases, the V and J ends lie 13 bases apart. According to the germline V gene (reference sequence), CDR1 reads LGHDT and CDR2 reads YNNKEL. From cysteine to phenylalanine, the CDR3 is 14 amino acids long. Here the CDR3 DNA is all that survives: 42 bases in frame from base 1. Results the study describes overall, beyond this receptor: T-cell clones appeared expanded in approximately 68% of brain metastases relative to the matched primary tumors. Lower T-cell infiltration was exhibited by brain metastases compared with primary tumors (P < 0.001). TCR repertoires were found to be largely shared between paired brain metastases and primary tumors, although sparse T-cell densities were observed in the brain metastases.

Rearrangement joined TRBV3-1 (or the pseudogene TRBV3-2) to TRBJ1-1; TRBD1 is perhaps the D gene, given 5 matching bases. The clonotype comes from a donor at least 40 years old with non-small cell lung cancer. Sequencing was done on a sample of primary lung tumor tissue. This specimen's cell subset or site label, interpreted: primary lung tumor paired with brain metastasis. The CDR3 is CASSQGRRVTEAFF. The nucleotide sequence reads TGTGCCAGCAGCCAGGGACGGCGGGTGACTGAAGCTTTCTTT.